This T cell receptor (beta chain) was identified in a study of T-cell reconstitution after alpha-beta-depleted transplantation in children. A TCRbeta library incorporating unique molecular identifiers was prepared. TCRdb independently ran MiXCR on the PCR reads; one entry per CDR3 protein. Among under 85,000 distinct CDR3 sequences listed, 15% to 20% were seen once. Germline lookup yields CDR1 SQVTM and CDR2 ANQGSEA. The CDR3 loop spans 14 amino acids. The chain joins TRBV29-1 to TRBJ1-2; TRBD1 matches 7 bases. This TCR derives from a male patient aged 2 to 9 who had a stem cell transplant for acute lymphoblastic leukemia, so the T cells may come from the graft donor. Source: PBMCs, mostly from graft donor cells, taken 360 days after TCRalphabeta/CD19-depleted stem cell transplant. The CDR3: CTLQGRTPNYGYTF. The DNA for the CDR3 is TGCACCCTACAGGGGAGAACTCCCAACTATGGCTACACCTTC.